This TCR beta chain comes out of a study of CD8+ T cells in alopecia areata. Study-wide points: Sequencing of scalp samples also includes resident alphabeta T cells from normal skin. Patients shared TCRs less clearly than mice did, possibly for HLA-related reasons.

As regards this clone: The antigen remains unidentified.

CDR1 and CDR2 (germline): GTSNPN, SVGIG (reference sequence). The CDR3 is made up of 14 amino acids. The V gene lost 0 bases and the J gene lost 3 bases, with 10 bases spanning the gap. Regarding treatment: oral pan-JAK inhibitor, 5-10 mg twice daily. The study team obtained lesional scalp punch biopsies and peripheral blood from alopecia areata patients. PBMCs provided sorted CD4+ and CD8+ T cells. Sequencing relied on a cDNA template that was reverse transcribed from extracted RNA. Clones were sequenced by immunoSEQ multiplex PCR, and TCRdb holds only the in-frame ones, with some missing. The sample includes over 120,000 clones, nearly 55% seen only once; the top ten take more than 15%.

The specimen comprised CD8+ T cells sorted from blood, sampled at week 4, from a patient treated with tofacitinib. The J gene is TRBJ2-3, the V gene TRBV30; D is unresolved. The source of this sequence is a human donor with alopecia areata. DNA for the CDR3: TGTGCCTGGAGTGTTGATACAGCAACAGATACGCAGTATTTT. Protein product: CAWSVDTATDTQYF.